The clone carrying this TCR beta chain is a singleton in its sample. In the authors' workflow: Using reference gene primer amplification, nucleated cell counts were estimated. Some clones are missing from TCRdb's copy, which holds only in-frame ones; the method was immunoSEQ multiplex PCR. V and J calls and clone size are given by that table; D and trimming were obtained from the DNA. The table includes some 100,000 clones, roughly 87% detected once. This sample is drawn from a study of blood T cell repertoires in COVID-19. About the study: The samples span acute and convalescent COVID-19 from the United States, Italy and Spain. The cDNA or gDNA used as material had been derived from T cells, B-cell-depleted T cells, or PBMCs.

The CDR3 totals 14 residues. Trimming shortened V by 2 bases and J by 4 bases, and 9 bases separated the two germline ends. Germline values: CDR1 SGHDT, CDR2 YYEEEE. The sequencing sample was made of peripheral blood. This receptor was taken from a human donor in a cohort sampled during active COVID-19. The chain combines TRBV5-6 with TRBJ1-4; no definite D call. In DNA, the CDR3 is TGTGCCAGCAGCTTAGGACGGGGTAATGAAAAACTGTTTTTT. This codes for CASSLGRGNEKLFF.